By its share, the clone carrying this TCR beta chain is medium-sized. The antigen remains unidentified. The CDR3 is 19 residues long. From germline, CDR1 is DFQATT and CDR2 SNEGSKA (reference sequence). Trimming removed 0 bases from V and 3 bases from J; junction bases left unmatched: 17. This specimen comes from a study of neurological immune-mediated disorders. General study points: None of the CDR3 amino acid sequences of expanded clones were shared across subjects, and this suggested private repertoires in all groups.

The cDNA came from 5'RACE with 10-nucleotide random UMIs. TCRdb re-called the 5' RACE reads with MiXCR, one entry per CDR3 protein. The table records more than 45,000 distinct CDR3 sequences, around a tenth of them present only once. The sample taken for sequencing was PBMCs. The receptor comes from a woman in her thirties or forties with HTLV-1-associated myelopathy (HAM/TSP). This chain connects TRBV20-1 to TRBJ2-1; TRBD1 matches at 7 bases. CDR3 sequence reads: CSARDSGGEPGQLYNEQFF. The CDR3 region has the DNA TGCAGTGCTAGAGACTCAGGGGGAGAACCGGGACAACTCTACAATGAGCAGTTCTTC.